Detailed here is one T cell receptor beta chain. Its cognate antigen is unknown. These data come from a study of regulatory T cells in long-lasting Graves disease. Trimming took 2 bases from V and 5 from J; bases not matched to a gene: 7. The V gene's germline CDR1 is DFQATT and CDR2 SNEGSKA (reference sequence). The CDR3 is 15 amino acids. General study results and limits: The persistent group shared about 2,700 public clonotypes, more than the roughly 970 shared by new patients. Persistent disease was associated with favored TRBV28 usage and with favored use of TRBJ1-2 and TRBJ2-5.

Building of the TCR beta libraries involved iRepertoire HTBI primers and Arm-PCR of CDR3 regions. TCRdb passed the multiplex PCR reads through MiXCR, listing each CDR3 protein once. The profile shows more than 300,000 distinct CDR3 sequences, roughly 16% of them singletons. Time point defined: newly diagnosed GD, antithyroid drugs for less than 3 months. Isolated PBMC RNA provided the starting material for the TCR library. These records were also assigned to another study, of T cells in Graves' hyperthyroidism and ophthalmopathy.

Material: peripheral blood mononuclear cells (PBMCs), obtained at new diagnosis, from a patient treated with antithyroid drugs. The chain recombines TRBV20-1 with TRBJ2-5; 11 nucleotides align to TRBD2. This receptor was identified in a woman aged 18-29 years with Graves disease. CDR3 sequence: CSARPLAGDVETQYF. The CDR3, as DNA: TGCAGTGCTAGACCACTAGCGGGAGATGTTGAGACCCAGTACTTC.